Listed below are T cell receptor beta chains from one sample, sequenced in a study of technical replicates of blood from a handful of donors. Measured with immunoSEQ multiplex PCR; TCRdb has only the in-frame clones, and not every one. Found here are fewer than 100,000 clones, approximately 96% of them singletons; the top ten hold roughly 0.17%. The sample taken for sequencing was T cells isolated from PBMCs. These receptors all stem from a human donor in good health. CDR3s include the opening cysteine and the closing phenylalanine or tryptophan. A D gene is named only where the DNA matches it firmly. Only some rows state a clone size, as once, few, many or a class for expanded clones.

d_gene: -
v_gene: TRBV6-5
abundance: -
j_gene: TRBJ2-3
len: 12
CDR3aa: CASSYSPDTQYF
CDR3nt: TGTGCCAGCAGTTACTCTCCGGATACGCAGTATTTT

d_gene: TRBD2
v_gene: TRBV6-5
abundance: -
j_gene: TRBJ2-7
len: 11
CDR3aa: CASRGGDEQYF
CDR3nt: TGTGCCTCGAGGGGAGGGGACGAGCAGTACTTC

d_gene: -
v_gene: TRBV27
abundance: -
j_gene: TRBJ1-4
len: 16
CDR3aa: CASSPRLRGTGEKLFF
CDR3nt: TGTGCCAGCAGTCCTCGCCTGCGGGGGACGGGTGAAAAACTGTTTTTT

d_gene: TRBD1
v_gene: TRBV28
abundance: -
j_gene: TRBJ1-5
len: 15
CDR3aa: CASSLDRVQIQPQHF
CDR3nt: TGTGCCAGCAGTTTGGACAGGGTCCAAATTCAGCCCCAGCATTTT

d_gene: TRBD2
v_gene: TRBV7-6
abundance: -
j_gene: TRBJ2-1
len: 19
CDR3aa: CASSLVIAGGLSSYNEQFF
CDR3nt: TGTGCCAGCAGCTTAGTTATAGCGGGAGGTCTTAGCTCCTACAATGAGCAGTTCTTC

d_gene: TRBD1
v_gene: TRBV15
abundance: -
j_gene: TRBJ1-1
len: 14
CDR3aa: CATSVGQGNTEAFF
CDR3nt: TGTGCCACCAGCGTAGGACAGGGAAACACTGAAGCTTTCTTT

d_gene: -
v_gene: TRBV7-2
abundance: -
j_gene: TRBJ1-2
len: 15
CDR3aa: CASSLGRQSYYGYTF
CDR3nt: TGTGCCAGCAGCTTAGGGAGACAGTCCTACTATGGCTACACCTTC

d_gene: -
v_gene: TRBV6-5
abundance: -
j_gene: TRBJ1-2
len: 16
CDR3aa: CASSYHQGASFRGYTF
CDR3nt: TGTGCCAGCAGTTACCATCAGGGTGCCTCATTTCGTGGCTACACCTTC

d_gene: -
v_gene: TRBV5-1
abundance: -
j_gene: TRBJ2-5
len: 22
CDR3aa: CASSSGPDPKTWGRETRETQYF
CDR3nt: TGCGCCAGCAGCTCGGGCCCCGACCCCAAAACATGGGGCAGGGAAACCCGGGAGACCCAGTACTTC

d_gene: -
v_gene: TRBV9
abundance: -
j_gene: TRBJ1-2
len: 15
CDR3aa: CASSAPLAGRYGYTF
CDR3nt: TGTGCCAGCAGCGCGCCCCTGGCAGGTCGATATGGCTACACCTTC

d_gene: TRBD2
v_gene: TRBV6-6
abundance: -
j_gene: TRBJ2-2
len: 15
CDR3aa: CASSPSGGRTGELFF
CDR3nt: TGTGCCAGCAGCCCTAGCGGGGGCCGTACCGGGGAGCTGTTTTTT

d_gene: TRBD1
v_gene: TRBV15
abundance: once
j_gene: TRBJ1-6
len: 14
CDR3aa: CATSSGTGGGPLHF
CDR3nt: TGTGCCACCAGCAGTGGGACAGGGGGCGGGCCCCTCCACTTT

d_gene: TRBD2
v_gene: TRBV28
abundance: -
j_gene: TRBJ2-2
len: 16
CDR3aa: CASSLGEGRITGELFF
CDR3nt: TGTGCCAGCAGTTTAGGGGAGGGCCGTATCACCGGGGAGCTGTTTTTT

d_gene: TRBD2
v_gene: TRBV6-5
abundance: -
j_gene: TRBJ2-5
len: 15
CDR3aa: CASSLTSGPWETQYF
CDR3nt: TGTGCCAGCAGTCTCACTAGCGGTCCGTGGGAGACCCAGTACTTC

d_gene: -
v_gene: TRBV11-3
abundance: -
j_gene: TRBJ2-2
len: 13
CDR3aa: CASSPSGEGELFF
CDR3nt: TGTGCCAGCAGCCCGTCGGGAGAGGGGGAGCTGTTTTTT

d_gene: -
v_gene: TRBV2
abundance: -
j_gene: TRBJ2-7
len: 15
CDR3aa: CASSGGSGRYYEQYF
CDR3nt: TGTGCCAGCAGTGGTGGTAGCGGCAGATACTACGAGCAGTACTTC

d_gene: TRBD2
v_gene: TRBV13
abundance: -
j_gene: TRBJ2-1
len: 16
CDR3aa: CASSSGLAGVYNEQFF
CDR3nt: TGTGCCAGCAGCTCCGGCCTAGCGGGGGTCTACAATGAGCAGTTCTTC

d_gene: -
v_gene: TRBV25-1
abundance: -
j_gene: TRBJ1-2
len: 15
CDR3aa: CASSESTGPGDGYTF
CDR3nt: TGTGCCAGCAGTGAATCAACGGGGCCGGGGGATGGCTACACCTTC

d_gene: -
v_gene: TRBV13
abundance: -
j_gene: TRBJ1-1
len: 17
CDR3aa: CASSLGRGGLVGTEAFF
CDR3nt: TGTGCCAGCAGCTTAGGCCGGGGGGGGCTGGTCGGCACTGAAGCTTTCTTT

d_gene: -
v_gene: TRBV27
abundance: -
j_gene: TRBJ2-2
len: 15
CDR3aa: CASSLWGWNTGELFF
CDR3nt: TGTGCCAGCAGTTTATGGGGCTGGAACACCGGGGAGCTGTTTTTT

d_gene: TRBD1
v_gene: TRBV5-1
abundance: -
j_gene: TRBJ2-6
len: 16
CDR3aa: CASNPGQASGANVLTF
CDR3nt: TGCGCCAGCAACCCGGGACAGGCCTCTGGGGCCAACGTCCTGACTTTC

d_gene: -
v_gene: TRBV5-1
abundance: -
j_gene: TRBJ1-1
len: 15
CDR3aa: CASSLAGGQTTEAFF
CDR3nt: TGCGCCAGCAGCTTGGCCGGTGGACAGACGACTGAAGCTTTCTTT